The 12 T cell receptor beta chains listed next were all sequenced from one sample in a study of OX40 agonist ivuxolimab in advanced cancers. Repertoires were generated with immunoSEQ multiplex PCR, while TCRdb's copy carries only in-frame clones and drops some. The repertoire holds 70,000 to 95,000 clones, with 90% to 95% as singletons. The specimen comprised CD4+ or CD8+ T cells sorted from blood, sampled in a trial of the OX40 agonist ivuxolimab. These TCRs come from an adult with an advanced solid tumor such as melanoma, head and neck, liver or kidney cancer.

The chain combines TRBV30 with TRBJ1-4; D is ambiguous. V was shortened by 5 bases and J by 8 bases, with 9 bases between the two germline ends. The germline V gene has CDR1 GTSNPN and CDR2 SVGIG (reference sequence). The CDR3 covers 11 residues. The CDR3 here is CAWDSREKLFF. As DNA, the CDR3 is TGTGCCTGGGACTCCCGGGAAAAACTGTTTTTT.

The chain joins TRBV6-5 to TRBJ2-7, with 9 bases matching TRBD2. Germline V gene sequence: CDR1 MNHEY, CDR2 SVGAGI. Trimming removed 5 bases from V and 0 bases from J; junction bases left unmatched: 5. The length of the CDR3 is 15 residues. CDR3 sequence (DNA): TGTGCCAGCAGTCTTAGCGGGAGCGGCTCCTACGAGCAGTACTTC. Protein product: CASSLSGSGSYEQYF.

The rearrangement links TRBV29-1 to TRBJ1-2, with a tentative D call TRBD1 (6 bases). Germline lookup yields CDR1 SQVTM and CDR2 ANQGSEA. This CDR3 has 15 residues. The ends were cut back, 4 bases at V and 4 bases at J, with 19 bases in the middle. CDR3 in DNA: TGCAGCGTTGTATATACAGGGAGGCATACCTATGGCTACACCTTC. Protein: CSVVYTGRHTYGYTF.

J is TRBJ1-5 and V is TRBV19, with 7 bases aligning to TRBD1. CDR3 length: 13 residues. Trimming removed 6 bases from V and 7 bases from J; junction bases left unmatched: 6. Germline V lookup: CDR1 LNHDA, CDR2 SQIVND (reference sequence). The CDR3 here is CASRGGYGQPQHF. The CDR3 nucleotides read TGTGCCAGTAGAGGGGGCTACGGGCAGCCCCAGCATTTT.

J is TRBJ2-2 and V is TRBV6-6; D ambiguous. Trimming took 1 base from V and 7 from J, leaving 7 bases between them. The CDR3 covers 13 residues. In germline, CDR1 is MNHNY, CDR2 SVGAGI (reference sequence). The CDR3 spells CASSYLGNGELFF. In nucleotides, the CDR3 is TGTGCCAGCAGTTACTTGGGAAACGGGGAGCTGTTTTTT.

The chain carries TRBV4-1 and TRBJ2-1; a weak D match, TRBD2 (5 bases). Trimming cost V 2 bases and J 5 bases, with 16 bases left between them. Germline assignment: CDR1 MGHRA and CDR2 YSYEKL. The CDR3 is made up of 16 amino acids. The CDR3 loop is CASSQLITDSDNEQFF. CDR3 DNA sequence: TGCGCCAGCAGCCAATTGATCACGGACTCGGACAATGAGCAGTTCTTC.

The V call is TRBV19, the J call TRBJ1-5; D unresolved. From germline, CDR1 is LNHDA and CDR2 SQIVND (reference sequence). This CDR3 is built from 14 residues. V lost 10 bases, J lost 7 bases, and 20 bases lay in between. The CDR3 region has the DNA TGTGCCACCCAGAAATCCGATTTCGGGCAGCCCCAGCATTTT. It is translated as CATQKSDFGQPQHF.

This rearrangement joins TRBV28 to TRBJ2-6; weak D call: TRBD1 (6 bases). The CDR3 totals 17 residues. The ends were cut back, 7 bases at V and 0 bases at J, with 16 bases in the middle. CDR1 is MDHEN, CDR2 SYDVKM, per germline. Written as DNA, the CDR3 is TGTGCCAGCACTCAGACAGGATCCAACTCTGGGGCCAACGTCCTGACTTTC. Translation: CASTQTGSNSGANVLTF. Full variable domain (missing parts from reference TRBV28 and TRBJ2-6): DVKVTQSSRYLVKRTGEKVFLECVQDMDHENMFWYRQDPGLGLRLIYFSYDVKMKEKGDIPEGYSVSREKKERFSLILESASTNQTSMYLCASTQTGSNSGANVLTFGAGSRLTVL.

The V gene is TRBV27, the J gene TRBJ2-2, with TRBD1 matching over 7 bases. The trim removed 5 bases at V and 7 bases at J, leaving 7 bases unmatched. The CDR3 contains 14 residues. Germline CDR1 and CDR2: MNHEY and SMNVEV (reference sequence). CDR3 DNA sequence: TGTGCCAGCAGTGCGGACCCAGGGGGCGGGGAGCTGTTTTTT. Translation: CASSADPGGGELFF.

V is TRBV27 and J is TRBJ1-2, with D unclear. The V gene's germline CDR1 is MNHEY and CDR2 SMNVEV (reference sequence). This CDR3 is 12 amino acids long. V shed 10 bases and J shed 4 bases, with 13 bases lying between them. The CDR3 sequence is CATYSTGYGYTF. CDR3 nucleotide sequence: TGTGCCACATACTCTACGGGCTATGGCTACACCTTC.

V usage is TRBV4-3 and J usage is TRBJ2-1; possible D gene TRBD2, 6 bases. Trimming left V 5 bases short and J 4 bases short, with 15 bases between. Germline V gives CDR1 LGHNA, CDR2 YSLEER. CDR3 size: 15 residues. The CDR3 reads CASSAWGESYNEQFF. In nucleotides, the CDR3 is TGCGCCAGCAGCGCATGGGGGGAATCTTACAATGAGCAGTTCTTC.

The DNA of the CDR3 is TGTGCCAGCCGCCTCATGGGGGAGTCCTACAATGAGCAGTTCTTC. It is translated as CASRLMGESYNEQFF. The rearrangement links TRBV28 to TRBJ2-1; D is tentatively TRBD1 or TRBD2 (5 bases each). The CDR3 has 15 amino acids. Germline V gives CDR1 MDHEN, CDR2 SYDVKM. V lost 8 bases to trimming and J lost 1 base, with 15 bases between them.